The rows below give T cell receptor beta chains drawn from one sample of a study of blood T cells in healthy people across ages. TCRdb reprocessed the 5' RACE reads via MiXCR and lists one record per CDR3 protein. The profile shows 780,000 or so distinct CDR3 sequences, roughly 25% of them singletons. These records were also assigned to another study, of T cells of mothers and their children.

The sample was blood. The origin of the receptors is a boy aged 10-17 years in good health. Each CDR3 is given without its conserved first and last residue. A D gene is named only where the DNA matches it firmly. Clone size is given for some rows only: seen once, a few or many times, or a class if the clone is expanded.

clone_size | d_call | v_call | cdr3_aa
few | - | TRBV4-1 | ASSQGASSYNEQF
- | TRBD1 | TRBV18 | ASSRTGPSYGYT
- | - | TRBV7-2 | ASSPEGNYNEQF
- | - | TRBV4-1 | ASSQDRAGGELF
few | - | TRBV3-1 | ASSHAGSYNEQF
few | - | TRBV4-1 | ASSQDRAGRVEAF
- | - | TRBV6-6 | ASSYWGDNQPQH
- | - | TRBV28 | ASSSQGRYYGYT
many | TRBD2 | TRBV4-1 | ASSLLAGVEQF
- | TRBD1 | TRBV7-9 | ASSLRTGDKDTQY
- | - | TRBV10-3 | AISDGSGSSGNTIY
- | - | TRBV4-1 | ASSQDPKDAYEQY
- | - | TRBV14 | ASSQDLQGHLEETQY
few | - | TRBV11-2 | ASSKTEFYNEQF
- | - | TRBV5-1 | ASSFGGFGETQY
few | - | TRBV7-9 | ASSPPWGSSSGNTIY
- | - | TRBV5-1 | ASRVGDFSNYGYT
few | TRBD2 | TRBV10-3 | AISDVAGVGEQF
few | - | TRBV29-1 | SVEALHAENIQY
few | - | TRBV6-5 | ASIGGIGQY
few | TRBD1 | TRBV28 | ASSLLTGGLVI
- | - | TRBV9 | ASNPGDQETQY
- | TRBD2 | TRBV7-2 | ASSPGAGSSGRVAKNIQY
- | TRBD1 | TRBV28 | ASSFYGQVETQY
- | - | TRBV28 | ASSLSQGGVGYT
few | - | TRBV20-1 | SAKGPERGDTQY
- | - | TRBV7-9 | ASSLDSSNQPQH
- | - | TRBV15 | ATSRDSYEQF
- | - | TRBV24-1 | ATSDYGTHTGELF
- | TRBD1 | TRBV4-3 | ASSQDLGQGGEQF
few | TRBD1 | TRBV4-1 | ASSQGDRNTGELF
- | - | TRBV20-1 | SARDPRY
- | - | TRBV10-3 | AIRQGYEQY